The next 22 T cell receptor beta chains were all read from a single sample in a study of blood T cell repertoires in COVID-19. This table comes from immunoSEQ multiplex PCR, and its TCRdb copy is limited to in-frame clones, with some not included. This sample has 200,000 to 250,000 clones, with around 88% found just once. The sample was peripheral blood. These receptors were taken from a man in his fifties or sixties with active or convalescent COVID-19.

The rearrangement links TRBV5-6 to TRBJ2-7, with TRBD2 matching over 8 bases. Trimming cost V 0 bases and J 2 bases; bases outside gene matches: 7. Germline V gene sequence: CDR1 SGHDT, CDR2 YYEEEE. The CDR3 spans 16 residues. For the CDR3, the DNA is TGTGCCAGCAGCTTGGCAGCGGGACTAGTCGCCTACGAGCAGTACTTC. This codes for CASSLAAGLVAYEQYF.

This chain links TRBV5-4 with TRBJ1-5, with TRBD1 as a possible D gene (5 bases). V lost 3 bases and J 3 bases, leaving 10 bases between the germline ends. Germline assignment: CDR1 SGHNT and CDR2 YYREEE (reference sequence). The CDR3 sequence is 14 residues long. The DNA of the CDR3 is TGTGCCAGCAGCTCGGGACTCCTCAATCAGCCCCAGCATTTT. Translating gives CASSSGLLNQPQHF.

This clone showed up just once. This chain uses TRBV7-2 with TRBJ2-1, with TRBD2 matching over 12 bases. Trimming at V came to 7 bases and at J to 0 bases, leaving 13 bases not matched to a gene. CDR1 SGHTA and CDR2 FQGNSA come from the germline V gene. The CDR3 extends over 19 amino acids. CDR3: CASTSVGLAGGYSYNEQFF. In nucleotides, the CDR3 is TGTGCCAGCACCTCCGTTGGCCTAGCGGGGGGGTACTCCTACAATGAGCAGTTCTTC.

This chain links TRBV24-1 with TRBJ2-1, with D possibly matching TRBD2 (5 bases). The germline V gene encodes CDR1 KGHDR and CDR2 SFDVKD. This CDR3 is 16 amino acids long. Between the trimmed V and J ends, which lost 1 base and 4 bases, there was a span of 13 bases. CDR3 nucleotides: TGTGCCACCAGTGATTTTAGGGAAAGCGGTTACAATGAGCAGTTCTTC. Residues: CATSDFRESGYNEQFF.

CDR3 protein: CASSPGQTNQPQHF. The CDR3, as DNA: TGTGCCAGCAGTCCGGGACAGACCAATCAGCCCCAGCATTTT. J is TRBJ1-5 and V is TRBV6-5; 7 bases are shared with TRBD1. After removal of 5 bases from V and 3 bases from J, the junction contained 4 bases not matched to a gene. CDR1 MNHEY and CDR2 SVGAGI come from the germline V gene. There are 14 residues in the CDR3.

The V gene is TRBV27, the J gene TRBJ1-5; possible D gene TRBD1, 6 bases. CDR1 and CDR2 from the germline V gene are MNHEY and SMNVEV (reference sequence). The CDR3 runs 15 residues. V was cut by 6 bases and J by 2 bases, with 14 bases left in between. The CDR3: CASRPQGRGNQPQHF. DNA for the CDR3: TGTGCCAGCAGGCCACAGGGCCGGGGCAATCAGCCCCAGCATTTT.

The CDR3 bases are TGTGCCAGCAGTTTGGGCTTCATGACTGAAGCTTTCTTT. It specifies CASSLGFMTEAFF. The rearrangement joins TRBV12-3 or TRBV12-4 to TRBJ1-1; D ambiguous. The CDR3 covers 13 residues. V dropped 3 bases and J dropped 5 bases, with 10 bases sitting between them.

V gene TRBV29-1 combines with J gene TRBJ1-2; D is possibly TRBD1 (5 bases). The V gene lost 3 bases and the J gene lost 4 bases, with 9 bases spanning the gap. The germline gives CDR1 SQVTM, CDR2 ANQGSEA. The CDR3 covers 12 residues. The chain's CDR3 is CSVDTGRYGYTF. In DNA, the CDR3 is TGCAGCGTTGACACAGGTCGCTATGGCTACACCTTC.

This rearrangement joins TRBV9 to TRBJ2-1; 12 nucleotides line up with TRBD2. Germline V lookup: CDR1 SGDLS, CDR2 YYNGEE. Trimming removed 4 bases from V and 3 bases from J; junction bases left unmatched: 5. CDR3 length: 16 residues. CDR3 region: CASSIQTSGSYNEQFF. The CDR3 DNA reads as TGTGCCAGCAGCATCCAGACTAGCGGGAGCTACAATGAGCAGTTCTTC. The entire variable domain, with the rest obtained from reference TRBV9 and TRBJ2-1, is as follows: DSGVTQTPKHLITATGQRVTLRCSPRSGDLSVYWYQQSLDQGLQFLIQYYNGEERAKGNILERFSAQQFPDLHSELNLSSLELGDSALYFCASSIQTSGSYNEQFFGPGTRLTVL.

The rearrangement joins TRBV28 to TRBJ2-7; a possible D gene is TRBD1 (6 bases). The length of the CDR3 is 13 residues. Trimming took 1 base from V and 6 from J, leaving 10 bases between them. Germline CDR1 is MDHEN and CDR2 is SYDVKM. CDR3 nucleotides: TGTGCCAGCAGTTTATACAGGGTCCGCGAGCAGTACTTC. Encoded protein: CASSLYRVREQYF.

The chain uses TRBV18 and TRBJ1-1; D remains ambiguous. The V end was cut by 3 bases, the J end by 3 bases, with 14 bases between. Per the germline V gene, CDR1 is KGHSH and CDR2 is LQKENI. The CDR3 extends over 15 amino acids. The DNA for the CDR3 is TGTGCCAGCTCACCTCTTCGAGGAGGTGACACTGAAGCTTTCTTT. Its translation: CASSPLRGGDTEAFF.

This clone was counted a single time. The genes are TRBV30 and TRBJ1-5; D ambiguous. Germline V gene data show CDR1 as GTSNPN and CDR2 as SVGIG (reference sequence). The CDR3 sequence is 13 residues long. The V and J ends lost 0 bases and 6 bases respectively, with 9 bases between them. The CDR3 region is CAWSVDIRQPQHF. CDR3 DNA sequence: TGTGCCTGGAGTGTAGACATACGTCAGCCCCAGCATTTT. Based on the CDR3 plus reference TRBV30 and TRBJ1-5, the full variable domain is SQTIHQWPATLVQPVGSPLSLECTVEGTSNPNLYWYRQAAGRGLQLLFYSVGIGQISSEVPQNLSASRPQDRQFILSSKKLLLSDSGFYLCAWSVDIRQPQHFGDGTRLSIL.

The chain carries TRBV5-6 and TRBJ1-2; no firm D call. The V end lost 2 bases, the J end lost 9 bases, and 11 bases lay between the germline ends. This CDR3 contains 12 residues. Germline lookup yields CDR1 SGHDT and CDR2 YYEEEE. The DNA of the CDR3 is TGTGCCAGCAGCTTTTCTAGATCTCGCTACACCTTC. This sequence encodes CASSFSRSRYTF. Drawing the rest from reference TRBV5-6 and TRBJ1-2, the complete variable domain is DAGVTQSPTHLIKTRGQQVTLRCSPKSGHDTVSWYQQALGQGPQFIFQYYEEEERQRGNFPDRFSGHQFPNYSSELNVNALLLGDSALYLCASSFSRSRYTFGSGTRLTVV.

The chain's CDR3 is CASSLFWRLPDGYTF. The CDR3 coding sequence is TGTGCCAGCAGCTTGTTTTGGAGACTTCCCGATGGCTACACCTTC. V is TRBV5-4 and J is TRBJ1-2, with no clear D. The CDR3 contains 15 residues. The germline gives CDR1 SGHNT, CDR2 YYREEE (reference sequence). V dropped 1 base and J dropped 6 bases, with 16 bases sitting between them.

The table lists this clone with a count of one. The V and J genes are TRBV12-3 or TRBV12-4 and TRBJ1-2; no definite D call. This CDR3 has 12 residues. Deletions cut 3 bases from V and 3 bases from J, with 5 bases between. CDR3 coding DNA: TGTGCCAGCAGTTTCACAGACTATGGCTACACCTTC. Protein product: CASSFTDYGYTF.

The chain has TRBV30 and TRBJ2-3; 8 bases map to TRBD2. This CDR3 is built from 19 residues. The trim removed 2 bases at V and 4 bases at J, leaving 20 bases unmatched. Germline CDR1 is GTSNPN and CDR2 is SVGIG (reference sequence). In DNA form, the CDR3 reads TGTGCCTGGAGTCCCCAGGGGTTCGGGAGGGCCTTGAGGGCAGATACGCAGTATTTT. Encoded protein: CAWSPQGFGRALRADTQYF.

The chain uses TRBV28 and TRBJ1-1; weak D call: TRBD1 (6 bases). CDR3 length equals 13 residues. Deletions cut 6 bases from V and 2 bases from J, with 10 bases between. CDR1 and CDR2 (germline): MDHEN, SYDVKM. The CDR3 DNA is TGTGCCAGCAGGGGACATCTCAACACTGAAGCTTTCTTT. Translated, it gives CASRGHLNTEAFF.

The V gene is TRBV21-1, the J gene TRBJ1-4; the table's TRBD1 call for D was not verified on the DNA. TRBV21-1 is a documented pseudogene. There are 15 residues in the CDR3. This CDR3 is CASSKAGTGVGKLFF. CDR3 in DNA: TGTGCCAGCAGCAAAGCGGGGACAGGGGTGGGAAAACTGTTTTTT.

The chain couples TRBV5-1 to TRBJ2-5, with unresolved D. This CDR3 has 12 residues. V was cut by 2 bases and J by 7 bases, with 9 bases left in between. From germline, CDR1 is SGHRS and CDR2 YFSETQ. This CDR3 reads CASSFSRRTQYF. CDR3 nucleotide sequence: TGCGCCAGCAGCTTCTCTCGGAGGACCCAGTACTTC.

This clone came up once. The chain combines TRBV6-5 with TRBJ2-7; D gene ambiguous. V was cut by 5 bases and J by 2 bases, with 10 bases left in between. The CDR3 length is 13 residues. CDR1 MNHEY and CDR2 SVGAGI come from the germline V gene. The chain's CDR3 is CASSNQIPYEQYF. The CDR3 bases are TGTGCCAGCAGTAACCAGATACCCTACGAGCAGTACTTC.

The V call is TRBV25-1, the J call TRBJ2-7; TRBD2 matches 7 bases. The CDR3 covers 17 residues. V lost 6 bases to trimming and J lost 0 bases; unmatched junction nucleotides: 14. Germline-derived CDR1 and CDR2 are MGHDK and SYGVNS. CDR3 nucleotides: TGTGCCAGCAGCCTCAGAGTGTCGGGGACTAACTCCTACGAGCAGTACTTC. It specifies CASSLRVSGTNSYEQYF.

Written as DNA, the CDR3 is TGTGCCACCAGTGATTTGGACTTTCAGCCCCAGCATTTT. Amino acid sequence: CATSDLDFQPQHF. The J gene is TRBJ1-5, the V gene TRBV24-1; no clear D gene. The CDR3 covers 13 residues. Trimming shortened V by 0 bases and J by 6 bases, and 5 bases separated the two germline ends. Germline CDR1 KGHDR, CDR2 SFDVKD.